These T cell receptor beta chains were read from a single sample in a study of CD8 T cells in Susac syndrome. One entry per CDR3 protein results from TCRdb running MiXCR on the immunoSEQ multiplex PCR reads. The sample includes about 300,000 distinct CDR3 sequences, about 88% seen only once; the top ten take approximately 0.2%. The specimen sequenced was CD8+ T cells from PBMCs. The receptors were sampled from a human donor with multiple sclerosis. The CDR3 runs from the conserved cysteine through the conserved F or W. Each record gives: V gene, clone size, D gene, J gene, CDR3 protein, CDR3 DNA. The D gene is left open where the match is weak. Some rows have no size entry. The others give once, few or many, or a class for an expanded clone.

v_gene: TRBV20-1
abundance: .
d_gene: .
j_gene: TRBJ1-1
CDR3aa: CSASEGLNTEAFF
CDR3nt: TGCAGTGCTAGTGAGGGTCTGAACACTGAAGCTTTCTTT

v_gene: TRBV20-1
abundance: .
d_gene: TRBD2
j_gene: TRBJ2-1
CDR3aa: CSARGWASGTDEQFF
CDR3nt: TGCAGTGCTAGAGGGTGGGCTAGCGGGACGGATGAGCAGTTCTTC

v_gene: TRBV14
abundance: .
d_gene: TRBD2
j_gene: TRBJ2-1
CDR3aa: CASSQTTSGRSYNEQFF
CDR3nt: TGTGCCAGCAGCCAAACCACTAGCGGGAGGTCCTACAATGAGCAGTTCTTC

v_gene: TRBV7-2
abundance: .
d_gene: TRBD1
j_gene: TRBJ2-5
CDR3aa: CASSSGQGARETQYF
CDR3nt: TGTGCCAGCAGCTCAGGACAGGGGGCGCGAGAGACCCAGTACTTC

v_gene: TRBV5-6
abundance: .
d_gene: .
j_gene: TRBJ2-7
CDR3aa: CASSLVAWRDATGSEQYF
CDR3nt: TGTGCCAGCAGCTTGGTCGCGTGGCGGGACGCCACCGGCTCCGAGCAGTACTTC

v_gene: TRBV30
abundance: few
d_gene: .
j_gene: TRBJ2-7
CDR3aa: CAGTQGSSYEQYF
CDR3nt: TGTGCCGGCACACAGGGATCCTCCTACGAGCAGTACTTC

v_gene: TRBV11-2
abundance: once
d_gene: .
j_gene: TRBJ2-3
CDR3aa: CASSFAVGGFAQYF
CDR3nt: TGTGCCAGCAGCTTCGCGGTGGGCGGTTTTGCGCAGTATTTT

v_gene: TRBV5-1
abundance: .
d_gene: .
j_gene: TRBJ1-4
CDR3aa: CASSLGQNNEKLFF
CDR3nt: TGCGCCAGCAGCTTGGGGCAGAATAATGAAAAACTGTTTTTT

v_gene: TRBV5-4
abundance: .
d_gene: .
j_gene: TRBJ2-7
CDR3aa: CASSADILYEQYF
CDR3nt: TGTGCCAGCAGCGCGGACATACTCTACGAGCAGTACTTC

v_gene: TRBV30
abundance: .
d_gene: .
j_gene: TRBJ2-1
CDR3aa: CAWSVLGGNEQFF
CDR3nt: TGTGCCTGGAGTGTACTAGGAGGGAATGAGCAGTTCTTC

v_gene: TRBV11-1
abundance: .
d_gene: .
j_gene: TRBJ1-1
CDR3aa: CASSLAEGARTEAFF
CDR3nt: TGTGCCAGCAGCTTAGCGGAAGGGGCGCGAACTGAAGCTTTCTTT

v_gene: TRBV4-3
abundance: .
d_gene: TRBD1
j_gene: TRBJ1-1
CDR3aa: CASSQDHLDRAVGTEAFF
CDR3nt: TGCGCCAGCAGCCAAGATCATCTAGACAGGGCTGTTGGCACTGAAGCTTTCTTT

v_gene: TRBV7-9
abundance: .
d_gene: TRBD1
j_gene: TRBJ1-2
CDR3aa: CASSLARQGYGYTF
CDR3nt: TGTGCCAGCAGCTTAGCTCGACAGGGTTATGGCTACACCTTC

v_gene: TRBV5-4
abundance: .
d_gene: TRBD2
j_gene: TRBJ2-1
CDR3aa: CASSLASGRAGSYNEQFF
CDR3nt: TGTGCCAGCAGCTTGGCTAGCGGGAGGGCGGGCTCCTACAATGAGCAGTTCTTC

v_gene: TRBV28
abundance: few
d_gene: .
j_gene: TRBJ1-5
CDR3aa: CASSLGPRGNQPQHF
CDR3nt: TGTGCCAGCAGTTTGGGGCCGAGGGGCAATCAGCCCCAGCATTTT

v_gene: TRBV5-6
abundance: .
d_gene: TRBD1
j_gene: TRBJ2-3
CDR3aa: CASSSGQGFTDTQYF
CDR3nt: TGTGCCAGCAGCTCCGGACAGGGGTTCACAGATACGCAGTATTTT

v_gene: TRBV11-2
abundance: .
d_gene: .
j_gene: TRBJ2-3
CDR3aa: CASSSRRDTQYF
CDR3nt: TGTGCCAGCAGCTCCCGGCGGGATACGCAGTATTTT

v_gene: TRBV5-6
abundance: .
d_gene: .
j_gene: TRBJ2-7
CDR3aa: CASSIAGLEQYF
CDR3nt: TGTGCCAGCAGCATTGCAGGGCTCGAGCAGTACTTC

v_gene: TRBV20-1
abundance: .
d_gene: .
j_gene: TRBJ2-7
CDR3aa: CSAHHGEAPEQYF
CDR3nt: TGCAGTGCTCACCACGGGGAGGCCCCCGAGCAGTACTTC

v_gene: TRBV19
abundance: .
d_gene: .
j_gene: TRBJ1-2
CDR3aa: CASSTTLTARLGYTF
CDR3nt: TGTGCCAGTAGTACTACCCTGACAGCCCGGTTAGGCTACACCTTC

v_gene: TRBV4-3
abundance: .
d_gene: .
j_gene: TRBJ2-6
CDR3aa: CASSQGDWSGANVLTF
CDR3nt: TGCGCCAGCAGCCAGGGAGACTGGTCTGGGGCCAACGTCCTGACTTTC

v_gene: TRBV27
abundance: .
d_gene: .
j_gene: TRBJ2-2
CDR3aa: CASSDVRGTGELFF
CDR3nt: TGTGCCAGCAGTGACGTCCGGGGCACCGGGGAGCTGTTTTTT

v_gene: TRBV30
abundance: .
d_gene: .
j_gene: TRBJ1-1
CDR3aa: CAWMTGPTEAFF
CDR3nt: TGTGCCTGGATGACAGGTCCCACTGAAGCTTTCTTT

v_gene: TRBV13
abundance: once
d_gene: TRBD2
j_gene: TRBJ2-5
CDR3aa: CASSLNVVRSGRYQETQYF
CDR3nt: TGTGCCAGCAGCTTAAACGTAGTGAGGAGCGGGAGGTACCAAGAGACCCAGTACTTC

v_gene: TRBV19
abundance: .
d_gene: .
j_gene: TRBJ2-1
CDR3aa: CASTPLGLYNEQFF
CDR3nt: TGTGCCAGTACCCCGCTGGGCCTATACAATGAGCAGTTCTTC

v_gene: TRBV29-1
abundance: .
d_gene: .
j_gene: TRBJ2-7
CDR3aa: CSVGGTTRTSSYEQYF
CDR3nt: TGCAGCGTTGGGGGGACAACTAGAACTAGCTCCTACGAGCAGTACTTC

v_gene: TRBV5-4
abundance: once
d_gene: .
j_gene: TRBJ1-2
CDR3aa: CASTGLAEGNYGYTF
CDR3nt: TGTGCCAGCACCGGACTGGCGGAGGGTAACTATGGCTACACCTTC

v_gene: TRBV9
abundance: .
d_gene: TRBD1
j_gene: TRBJ2-7
CDR3aa: CASSVADREFYEQYF
CDR3nt: TGTGCCAGCAGCGTAGCTGACAGGGAATTCTACGAGCAGTACTTC

v_gene: TRBV30
abundance: .
d_gene: TRBD1
j_gene: TRBJ2-7
CDR3aa: CAWSGDRATYEQYF
CDR3nt: TGTGCCTGGAGCGGGGACAGGGCCACCTACGAGCAGTACTTC